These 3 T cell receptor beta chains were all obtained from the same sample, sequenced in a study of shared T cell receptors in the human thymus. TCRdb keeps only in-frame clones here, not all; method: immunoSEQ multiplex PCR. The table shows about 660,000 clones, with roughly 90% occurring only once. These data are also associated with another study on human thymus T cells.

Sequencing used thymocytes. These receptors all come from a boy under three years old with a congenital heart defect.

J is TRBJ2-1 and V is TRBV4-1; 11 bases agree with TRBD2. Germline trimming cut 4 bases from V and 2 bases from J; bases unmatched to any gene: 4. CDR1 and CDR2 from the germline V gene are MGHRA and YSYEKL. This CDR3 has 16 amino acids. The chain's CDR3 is CASSPLGLAAYNEQFF. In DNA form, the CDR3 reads TGCGCCAGCAGCCCGCTGGGACTAGCGGCCTACAATGAGCAGTTCTTC.

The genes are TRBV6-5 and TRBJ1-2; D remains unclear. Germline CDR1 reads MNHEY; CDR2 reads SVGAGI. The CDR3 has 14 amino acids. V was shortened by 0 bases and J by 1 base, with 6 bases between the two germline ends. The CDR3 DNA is TGTGCCAGCAGTTACTCTCAAATTAACTATGGCTACACCTTC. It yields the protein CASSYSQINYGYTF.

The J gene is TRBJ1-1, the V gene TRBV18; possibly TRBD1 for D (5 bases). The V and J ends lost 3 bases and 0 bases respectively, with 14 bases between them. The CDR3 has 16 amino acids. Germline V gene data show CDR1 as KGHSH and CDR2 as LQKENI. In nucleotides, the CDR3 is TGTGCCAGCTCACCCGCCCGACAGAACCTGAACACTGAAGCTTTCTTT. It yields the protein CASSPARQNLNTEAFF. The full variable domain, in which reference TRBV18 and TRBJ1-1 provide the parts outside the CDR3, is NAGVMQNPRHLVRRRGQEARLRCSPMKGHSHVYWYRQLPEEGLKFMVYLQKENIIDESGMPKERFSAEFPKEGPSILRIQQVVRGDSAAYFCASSPARQNLNTEAFFGQGTRLTVV.